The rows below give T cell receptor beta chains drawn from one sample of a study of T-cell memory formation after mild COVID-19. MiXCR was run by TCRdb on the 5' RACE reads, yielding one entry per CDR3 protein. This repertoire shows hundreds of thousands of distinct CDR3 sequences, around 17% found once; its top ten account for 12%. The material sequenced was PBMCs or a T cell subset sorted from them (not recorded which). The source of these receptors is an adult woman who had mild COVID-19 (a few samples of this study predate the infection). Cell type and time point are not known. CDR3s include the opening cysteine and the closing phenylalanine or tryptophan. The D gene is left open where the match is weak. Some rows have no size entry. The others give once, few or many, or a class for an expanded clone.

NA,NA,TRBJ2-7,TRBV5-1,CASSIIGGRDEQYF,TGCGCCAGCAGCATTATTGGGGGGCGAGACGAGCAGTACTTC
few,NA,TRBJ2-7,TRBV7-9,CASSLLTGTEQYF,TGTGCCAGCAGCTTGCTTACAGGGACCGAGCAGTACTTC
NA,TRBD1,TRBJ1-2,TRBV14,CASSQTRGQGGYGYTF,TGTGCCAGCAGCCAAACCCGCGGACAGGGTGGCTATGGCTACACCTTC
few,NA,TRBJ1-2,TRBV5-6,CASSLDRIGYTF,TGTGCCAGCAGCTTGGATAGGATAGGCTACACCTTC
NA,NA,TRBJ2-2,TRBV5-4,CASSLAAGRTGELFF,TGTGCCAGCAGCTTGGCCGCGGGACGGACCGGGGAGCTGTTTTTT
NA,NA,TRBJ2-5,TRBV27,CASSHQSGEETQYF,TGTGCCAGCAGTCATCAGTCGGGGGAAGAGACCCAGTACTTC
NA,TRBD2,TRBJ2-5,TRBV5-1,CASSSDQLAVKQETQYF,TGCGCCAGCAGCTCCGACCAACTAGCGGTGAAACAAGAGACCCAGTACTTC
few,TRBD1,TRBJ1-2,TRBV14,CASSPRDRWAYGYTF,TGTGCCAGCAGCCCCCGGGACAGGTGGGCCTATGGCTACACCTTC
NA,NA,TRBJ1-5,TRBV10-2,CASSEGGIPEHF,TGCGCCAGCAGTGAGGGGGGCATCCCCGAGCATTTT
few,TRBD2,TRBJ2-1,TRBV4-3,CASSRTSGNYNEQFF,TGCGCCAGCAGCCGGACTAGCGGGAACTACAATGAGCAGTTCTTC
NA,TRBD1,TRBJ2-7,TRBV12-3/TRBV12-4,CASSLAVRQGVNEQYF,TGTGCCAGCAGTTTAGCGGTAAGACAGGGGGTGAACGAGCAGTACTTC
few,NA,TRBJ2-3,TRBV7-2,CASSPLGGGPWDTQYF,TGTGCCAGCAGCCCCCTGGGGGGGGGGCCTTGGGATACGCAGTATTTT
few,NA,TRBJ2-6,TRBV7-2,CASSYRAGANVLTF,TGTGCCAGCAGCTACAGGGCTGGGGCCAACGTCCTGACTTTC
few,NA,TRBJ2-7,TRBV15,CATSIFGYEQYF,TGTGCCACCAGCATTTTCGGTTACGAGCAGTACTTC
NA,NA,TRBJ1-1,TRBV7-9,CASSLAASEAFF,TGTGCCAGCAGCTTAGCGGCTTCTGAAGCTTTCTTT
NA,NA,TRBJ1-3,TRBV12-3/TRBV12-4,CASSLSSAGISGNTIYF,TGTGCCAGCAGTTTATCTTCGGCGGGGATCTCTGGAAACACCATATATTTT